This is a list of T cell receptor beta chains from one sample in a study of blood T cell repertoires in COVID-19. Here immunoSEQ multiplex PCR was the method, and the copy in TCRdb shows in-frame clones only, minus some. The sample lists tens of thousands of clones; 84% were seen once. Source material: peripheral blood. The receptors stem from a man in his 60s with acute or convalescent COVID-19. The CDR3 runs from the conserved cysteine through the conserved F or W. A D gene is named only where the DNA matches it firmly. Clone size is not always given. Where it is, it says once, few, many or a class for expanded clones.

TRBD1,NA,TRBV2,TRBJ1-4,CASSRDRGREKLFF,TGTGCCAGCAGTCGGGACAGGGGGCGAGAAAAACTGTTTTTT
TRBD2,NA,TRBV10-1,TRBJ2-1,CASSTGGASYNEQFF,TGCGCCAGCAGTACCGGGGGGGCCTCCTACAATGAGCAGTTCTTC
TRBD1,NA,TRBV28,TRBJ2-6,CASSETSDRAGANVLTF,TGTGCCAGCAGTGAAACCTCCGACAGGGCTGGGGCCAACGTCCTGACTTTC
NA,NA,TRBV4-2,TRBJ2-7,CASSQGLWASSYEQYF,TGTGCCAGCAGCCAGGGTCTATGGGCGAGCTCCTACGAGCAGTACTTC
NA,NA,TRBV3-1/TRBV3-2,TRBJ1-5,CASSQEVGQPQHF,TGTGCCAGCAGCCAAGAAGTCGGTCAGCCCCAGCATTTT
NA,NA,TRBV20-1,TRBJ2-3,CSASRGSTDTQYF,TGCAGTGCTAGTAGAGGGAGCACAGATACGCAGTATTTT
NA,NA,TRBV7-9,TRBJ1-2,CASSQSSGVYGYTF,TGTGCCAGCAGCCAAAGTTCGGGTGTCTATGGCTACACCTTC
NA,once,TRBV28,TRBJ1-5,CASSGLNRIDGQPQHF,TGTGCCAGCAGTGGTCTAAACAGGATCGACGGTCAGCCCCAGCATTTT
TRBD1,NA,TRBV27,TRBJ1-2,CASSRGQGVNYGYTF,TGTGCCAGCAGTCGGGGACAGGGGGTAAACTATGGCTACACCTTC
NA,NA,TRBV19,TRBJ1-5,CASSIEGAYQPQHF,TGTGCCAGTAGTATAGAGGGGGCCTATCAGCCCCAGCATTTT
TRBD1,many,TRBV3-1/TRBV3-2,TRBJ2-7,CASSQLRQGGEQYF,TGTGCCAGCAGCCAACTCAGACAGGGCGGCGAGCAGTACTTC
NA,NA,TRBV5-1,TRBJ2-7,CASSLGASVTNEQYF,TGCGCCAGCAGCTTGGGAGCTAGCGTCACCAACGAGCAGTACTTC
NA,NA,TRBV4-3,TRBJ1-2,CASSQENVWGVGYTF,TGCGCCAGCAGCCAAGAAAACGTATGGGGGGTCGGCTACACCTTC
TRBD2,NA,TRBV7-9,TRBJ2-3,CASSISGGTDTQYF,TGTGCCAGCAGCATTAGCGGGGGGACAGATACGCAGTATTTT
TRBD1,NA,TRBV11-2,TRBJ1-2,CASSFLTGTGSYTF,TGTGCCAGCAGCTTCCTTACCGGGACAGGGTCATACACCTTC
NA,NA,TRBV3-1/TRBV3-2,TRBJ2-3,CASSRGPDTQYF,TGTGCCAGCAGCCGGGGGCCAGATACGCAGTATTTT
TRBD1,NA,TRBV27,TRBJ1-5,CASSLSSTGTGVLHQPQHF,TGTGCCAGCAGTCTCTCCTCGACAGGGACAGGTGTTCTTCATCAGCCCCAGCATTTT
NA,once,TRBV6-5,TRBJ2-4,CASSDSQLAKNIQYF,TGTGCCAGCAGCGACAGCCAGCTAGCCAAAAACATTCAGTACTTC
NA,NA,TRBV19,TRBJ1-2,CASRAELPGYGYTF,TGTGCCAGTAGGGCAGAGTTGCCGGGCTATGGCTACACCTTC
NA,few,TRBV28,TRBJ2-5,CASSLSGRPQETQYF,TGTGCCAGCAGTTTAAGTGGGAGGCCCCAAGAGACCCAGTACTTC
TRBD1,NA,TRBV4-2,TRBJ1-1,CASSLPGGPRGLNTEAFF,TGTGCCAGCAGCCTCCCCGGGGGGCCCAGGGGGCTGAACACTGAAGCTTTCTTT
NA,NA,TRBV18,TRBJ1-5,CASSPEVNQPQHF,TGTGCCAGCTCACCAGAGGTTAATCAGCCCCAGCATTTT
NA,few,TRBV29-1,TRBJ1-1,CSPQRDTEAFF,TGCAGCCCACAGAGGGACACTGAAGCTTTCTTT
NA,NA,TRBV30,TRBJ2-3,CASTRTGRGADTQYF,TGTGCCTCCACCCGAACAGGGAGAGGTGCAGATACGCAGTATTTT
TRBD2,once,TRBV4-3,TRBJ2-1,CASSLASGGDNEQFF,TGCGCCAGCAGCCTAGCTAGCGGGGGGGACAATGAGCAGTTCTTC
TRBD2,NA,TRBV3-1/TRBV3-2,TRBJ2-5,CASSQESSGGRVTQYF,TGTGCCAGCAGCCAAGAATCAAGCGGGGGTCGGGTGACCCAGTACTTC
NA,NA,TRBV11-3,TRBJ2-2,CASSLRSGGDTGELFF,TGTGCCAGCAGCTTACGGTCGGGGGGCGACACCGGGGAGCTGTTTTTT
TRBD2,NA,TRBV13,TRBJ2-1,CASSLDVAGGNEQFF,TGTGCCAGCAGCTTAGATGTAGCGGGGGGGAATGAGCAGTTCTTC
TRBD2,NA,TRBV24-1,TRBJ2-2,CATSDASGGTGELFF,TGTGCCACCAGTGATGCTAGCGGGGGTACCGGGGAGCTGTTTTTT
NA,NA,TRBV28,TRBJ2-3,CASSLRPQELSTDTQYF,TGTGCCAGCAGTCTTCGACCGCAGGAACTTAGCACAGATACGCAGTATTTT
NA,NA,TRBV7-9,TRBJ1-2,CASSLAGQVYGYTF,TGTGCCAGCAGCTTAGCGGGGCAGGTCTATGGCTACACCTTC
NA,NA,TRBV7-8,TRBJ1-5,CASSYDRNQPQHF,TGTGCCAGCAGCTACGACAGAAATCAGCCCCAGCATTTT
TRBD1,NA,TRBV29-1,TRBJ1-1,CSATTGGNTEAFF,TGCAGCGCTACGACAGGGGGGAACACTGAAGCTTTCTTT
NA,NA,TRBV7-8,TRBJ1-3,CASSLTSSGNTIYF,TGTGCCAGCAGCTTAACAAGCTCTGGAAACACCATATATTTT
TRBD1,NA,TRBV5-5,TRBJ1-2,CASSSGPRQGAGGNYGYTF,TGTGCCAGCAGCTCCGGACCTCGACAGGGGGCAGGGGGTAACTATGGCTACACCTTC
NA,NA,TRBV9,TRBJ1-1,CASSPGVAGDMNTEAFF,TGTGCCAGCAGCCCAGGTGTGGCAGGGGACATGAACACTGAAGCTTTCTTT
TRBD1,NA,TRBV7-8,TRBJ2-7,CASSSKSPGQASSYEQYF,TGTGCCAGCAGCTCCAAATCTCCGGGACAGGCTTCCTCCTACGAGCAGTACTTC
NA,NA,TRBV2,TRBJ2-1,CASSESRHGNEQFF,TGTGCCAGCAGTGAGTCGAGGCACGGGAATGAGCAGTTCTTC
NA,NA,TRBV28,TRBJ2-5,CASCGSGRETQYF,TGTGCCAGCTGCGGGTCTGGGCGAGAGACCCAGTACTTC
TRBD1,few,TRBV7-2,TRBJ2-2,CASSSDRVVTGELFF,TGTGCCAGCAGCTCCGACAGGGTGGTTACCGGGGAGCTGTTTTTT
NA,NA,TRBV5-1,TRBJ2-2,CASSLEPAAVTGELFF,TGCGCCAGCAGCTTGGAGCCAGCAGCGGTCACCGGGGAGCTGTTTTTT
NA,NA,TRBV7-9,TRBJ1-1,CASSGRLHNTEAFF,TGTGCCAGCAGTGGCAGACTTCACAACACTGAAGCTTTCTTT
TRBD1,once,TRBV27,TRBJ2-4,CASSPGQGFAKNIQYF,TGTGCCAGCAGTCCAGGACAGGGTTTTGCCAAAAACATTCAGTACTTC
TRBD2,NA,TRBV2,TRBJ2-2,CASSLLAGNTGELFF,TGTGCCAGCAGTCTACTAGCGGGGAACACCGGGGAGCTGTTTTTT
NA,NA,TRBV27,TRBJ1-6,CASSLQGWGSPLHF,TGTGCCAGCAGTCTACAGGGTTGGGGTTCACCCCTCCACTTT
TRBD2,once,TRBV15,TRBJ2-4,CATSRGSGGNIQYF,TGTGCCACCAGCAGAGGTAGCGGGGGAAACATTCAGTACTTC
TRBD1,NA,TRBV4-1,TRBJ1-1,CASSRTGKNTEAFF,TGCGCCAGCAGCCGGACAGGGAAGAACACTGAAGCTTTCTTT
NA,NA,TRBV5-1,TRBJ1-2,CASSTGENNYGYTF,TGCGCCAGCAGCACGGGGGAGAACAACTATGGCTACACCTTC
TRBD1,NA,TRBV10-3,TRBJ2-1,CAISEQTGGWNEQFF,TGTGCCATCAGTGAGCAAACAGGGGGTTGGAATGAGCAGTTCTTC
NA,NA,TRBV3-1/TRBV3-2,TRBJ1-4,CASSQRTDGATNEKLFF,TGTGCCAGCAGCCAAAGGACAGACGGCGCAACTAATGAAAAACTGTTTTTT
TRBD1,NA,TRBV28,TRBJ2-7,CASSTWTGRYEQYF,TGTGCCAGCAGTACTTGGACAGGGAGGTACGAGCAGTACTTC
NA,NA,TRBV28,TRBJ1-3,CASLGDYTIYF,TGTGCCAGCTTGGGGGACTACACCATATATTTT
NA,NA,TRBV7-9,TRBJ1-2,CASSFQLDRPPYGYTF,TGTGCCAGCAGCTTTCAGCTTGACAGGCCTCCCTATGGCTACACCTTC
NA,NA,TRBV7-9,TRBJ2-2,CASSPRAGNTGELFF,TGTGCCAGCAGTCCAAGAGCAGGGAACACCGGGGAGCTGTTTTTT
NA,NA,TRBV19,TRBJ2-7,CASSIDAGIVNGEQYF,TGTGCCAGTAGTATAGATGCAGGGATCGTAAATGGAGAGCAGTACTTC
TRBD2,NA,TRBV2,TRBJ2-3,CASFSGGAPSDTQYF,TGTGCCAGTTTTAGCGGGGGAGCCCCCTCGGATACGCAGTATTTT
NA,NA,TRBV14,TRBJ1-1,CASSLSGMNTEAFF,TGTGCCAGCAGCCTGTCGGGAATGAACACTGAAGCTTTCTTT
TRBD2,NA,TRBV18,TRBJ2-1,CASSPPSGGAPYNEQFF,TGTGCCAGCTCACCACCCAGCGGGGGGGCCCCCTACAATGAGCAGTTCTTC
NA,NA,TRBV23-1,TRBJ1-4,CASSHQTGVGEKLFF,TGCGCCAGCAGTCACCAAACAGGTGTGGGTGAAAAACTGTTTTTT
NA,NA,TRBV12-5,TRBJ1-2,CASGSGYGYTF,TGTGCTAGTGGTTCGGGATATGGCTACACCTTC